These 17 T cell receptor beta chains were all obtained from the same sample, sequenced in a study of blood T cell repertoires in COVID-19. Assay used: immunoSEQ multiplex PCR; TCRdb lists only in-frame clones, some missing. This repertoire shows about 67,000 clones, less than 90% found once; its top ten account for approximately 4.4%. The source material was peripheral blood. These receptor sequences come from a man aged 45-65 years with active COVID-19.

The chain combines TRBV4-3 with TRBJ1-3; D is ambiguous. Germline V CDR1 and CDR2: LGHNA, YSLEER. V dropped 1 base and J dropped 0 bases, with 10 bases sitting between them. The CDR3 covers 16 residues. CDR3 nucleotides: TGCGCCAGCAGCCAAGTCGGTCAGGCCTCTGGAAACACCATATATTTT. This sequence encodes CASSQVGQASGNTIYF.

The J gene is TRBJ2-1, the V gene TRBV29-1, with 7 bases lining up with TRBD2. The V and J ends lost 3 bases and 13 bases, in that order; junction bases with no gene match: 9. This CDR3 spans 12 amino acids. Germline V gene lookup returns CDR1 SQVTM and CDR2 ANQGSEA. CDR3 DNA sequence: TGCAGCGTTGACGCCGCGGGAGAGGTTCAGTTCTTC. As protein: CSVDAAGEVQFF.

This clone was counted once. V is TRBV5-6 and J is TRBJ2-5, with D possibly matching TRBD1 (6 bases). Trimming removed 1 base from V and 2 bases from J, with 9 bases in between. The CDR3 length is 14 residues. Germline V lookup: CDR1 SGHDT, CDR2 YYEEEE. The CDR3 loop reads CASSLITGQETQYF. The CDR3 DNA follows: TGTGCCAGCAGCTTGATCACAGGGCAAGAGACCCAGTACTTC.

This chain connects TRBV3-1 (or the pseudogene TRBV3-2) to TRBJ1-4, with D hard to call. Germline assignment: CDR1 LGHDT and CDR2 YNNKEL (reference sequence). V lost 1 base to trimming and J lost 8 bases, with 11 bases between them. This CDR3 contains 14 residues. DNA of the CDR3: TGTGCCAGCAGCCAAGGCGGGGTTGGAGAAAAACTGTTTTTT. Amino acids: CASSQGGVGEKLFF.

The rearrangement links TRBV7-2 to TRBJ2-5, with 13 positions matching TRBD2. Germline V CDR1 and CDR2: SGHTA, FQGNSA. This CDR3 contains 18 residues. V shed 2 bases and J 6 bases; nucleotides not matched to a gene: 12. The CDR3 region is CASSLSLTSGGAGKTQYF. CDR3 DNA sequence: TGTGCCAGCAGCTTATCGCTAACTAGCGGGGGGGCTGGGAAGACCCAGTACTTC.

The chain couples TRBV18 to TRBJ2-4; D ambiguous. This CDR3 comprises 16 residues. Germline CDR1 reads KGHSH; CDR2 reads LQKENI. V lost 2 bases to trimming and J lost 0 bases, with 11 bases between them. This chain's CDR3 is CASSPSETLAKNIQYF. In nucleotides, the CDR3 is TGTGCCAGCTCACCATCAGAGACTCTAGCCAAAAACATTCAGTACTTC.

As concerns this clone: Relative to the germline gene, one junction end is altered; a read error may explain this. V and J are TRBV7-7 and TRBJ2-1; 9 bases map to TRBD1. Germline assignment: CDR1 SSHAT and CDR2 FNYEAQ (reference sequence). The CDR3 covers 16 residues. Here the CDR3 reads CASSLGPGQGLAEQFF. The CDR3 bases are TGTGCTAGCAGCTTAGGGCCGGGACAGGGATTAGCTGAGCAGTTCTTC.

The CDR3 nucleotides read TGTGCCTTCCTTTTAGGCGGGCCCCCGCATCTAGCCAAAAACATTCAGTACTTC. This translates into CAFLLGGPPHLAKNIQYF. The chain links TRBV27 to TRBJ2-4, with D maybe TRBD2 (5 bases). CDR1 is MNHEY, CDR2 SMNVEV, per germline (reference sequence). The length of the CDR3 is 18 residues. With 11 bases removed from V and 0 bases from J, the gap between germline ends came to 26 bases.

By share, this clone ranks as medium-sized. The rearrangement links TRBV6-4 to TRBJ1-6, with D tentatively TRBD1 (5 bases). Between the trimmed V and J ends, which lost 3 bases and 9 bases, there was a span of 9 bases. The germline V gene has CDR1 MRHNA and CDR2 SNTAGT. This CDR3 spans 13 amino acids. The CDR3 DNA reads as TGTGCCAGCAGTGAGGGGGAGGGTTCACCCCTCCACTTT. This codes for CASSEGEGSPLHF.

This clone was counted a single time. This sequence joins TRBV28 and TRBJ2-7; D possibly corresponds to TRBD2 (5 bases). Germline V CDR1 and CDR2: MDHEN, SYDVKM. CDR3 size: 12 residues. Trimming removed 4 bases from V and 12 bases from J, with 16 bases in between. CDR3 sequence reads: CASSSNSGWGYF. Here the CDR3 DNA reads TGTGCCAGCAGTTCAAATTCGGGGTGGGGGTACTTC.

This chain connects TRBV4-3 to TRBJ2-3, with D maybe TRBD2 (6 bases). V was clipped by 0 bases and J by 0 bases, with 13 bases between them. The CDR3 length is 17 residues. Germline assignment: CDR1 LGHNA and CDR2 YSLEER. CDR3 sequence: CASSQDPGGASTDTQYF. In nucleotides, the CDR3 is TGCGCCAGCAGCCAAGATCCCGGCGGGGCTAGCACAGATACGCAGTATTTT.

V gene TRBV13 combines with J gene TRBJ1-4; 8 bases are a match to TRBD1. Trimming took 4 bases from V and 3 from J; bases not matched to a gene: 10. CDR1 PRHDT and CDR2 FYEKMQ come from the germline V gene (reference sequence). CDR3 length: 17 amino acids. DNA for the CDR3: TGTGCCAGCAGCTCACGGACAGGGTGGAGACCTAATGAAAAACTGTTTTTT. This encodes CASSSRTGWRPNEKLFF.

The chain employs TRBV6-4 and TRBJ2-1; TRBD1 agrees at 7 bases. The CDR3 spans 15 residues. The V gene's germline CDR1 is MRHNA and CDR2 SNTAGT. V lost 4 bases and J lost 3; bases outside the gene matches: 6. The CDR3 region is CASSVVGGDYNEQFF. In DNA form, the CDR3 reads TGTGCCAGCAGTGTCGTAGGGGGCGACTACAATGAGCAGTTCTTC.

The genes are TRBV18 and TRBJ1-5; unclear D gene. Germline V gene sequence: CDR1 KGHSH, CDR2 LQKENI. V was cut by 1 base and J by 4 bases, with 14 bases left in between. The length of the CDR3 is 16 residues. CDR3 region: CASSPQSADWNQPQHF. The CDR3 DNA follows: TGTGCCAGCTCACCACAGTCAGCAGACTGGAATCAGCCCCAGCATTTT.

The genes are TRBV4-3 and TRBJ2-7; 10 bases align to TRBD1. The CDR3 is 14 amino acids. Unmatched junction bases numbered 2, after V lost 4 bases and J lost 2 bases. CDR1 is LGHNA and CDR2 is YSLEER in the germline V gene. CDR3 nucleotide sequence: TGCGCCAGCAGCCCCGGGACAGGGGCCTACGAGCAGTACTTC. Protein product: CASSPGTGAYEQYF.

This clone appeared a few times. The chain is built from TRBV10-3 and TRBJ2-5, with a possible D match to TRBD2 (6 bases). Trimming took 6 bases from V and 5 from J, leaving 13 bases between them. Germline V gene sequence: CDR1 ENHRY, CDR2 SYGVKD. The CDR3 runs to 13 residues. CDR3 amino acids: CAISQTSRETQYF. CDR3 DNA sequence: TGTGCCATCAGCCAGACTAGTCGGGAGACCCAGTACTTC.

The chain carries TRBV6-1 and TRBJ1-5, with D possibly matching TRBD1 (5 bases). CDR1 MNHNS and CDR2 SASEGT come from the germline V gene. The V and J ends lost 1 base and 4 bases respectively, with 5 bases between them. This CDR3 spans 13 amino acids. This CDR3 reads CASSEGTNQPQHF. In DNA form, the CDR3 reads TGTGCCAGCAGTGAAGGGACAAATCAGCCCCAGCATTTT.